This T cell receptor (beta chain) was retrieved from a study of shared clonotypes between healthy human individuals. The wider study: Those who served as donors were a couple of women and three men between the ages of 18 and 49. CD4 naive cells filled three plates per donor, CD4 memory three, CD8 naive two and CD8 memory one. General study findings and limits: Generally, naive subsets (rather than memory subsets) showed larger estimated richness. The small donor group covered limited genetic and exposure diversity.

Sequenced by immunoSEQ multiplex PCR; TCRdb stores in-frame clones only, minus some. This sample has around 2.5 million clones; roughly 93% occur once, and the top ten carry 0.35% to 0.45%. Comments on this clone: Its antigen is unidentified.

The clonotype originates from a man aged 18 to 30 in good health. Some clones in this sample may be carry-over from other donors' samples. Input material: naive CD4+ T cells from PBMCs. Subset given: CD45RA+ positively selected.

This chain's CDR3 is CSVQTPVNTEAFF. The CDR3 DNA reads TGCAGCGTCCAGACCCCGGTGAACACTGAAGCTTTCTTT. V usage is TRBV29-1 and J usage is TRBJ1-1; D remains ambiguous. Germline assignment: CDR1 SQVTM and CDR2 ANQGSEA. The CDR3 spans 13 residues. The V gene lost 6 bases and the J gene lost 0 bases, with 11 bases spanning the gap. The full variable domain, its missing parts supplied by reference TRBV29-1 and TRBJ1-1, is SAVISQKPSRDICQRGTSLTIQCQVDSQVTMMFWYRQQPGQSLTLIATANQGSEATYESGFVIDKFPISRPNLTFSTLTVSNMSPEDSSIYLCSVQTPVNTEAFFGQGTRLTVV.